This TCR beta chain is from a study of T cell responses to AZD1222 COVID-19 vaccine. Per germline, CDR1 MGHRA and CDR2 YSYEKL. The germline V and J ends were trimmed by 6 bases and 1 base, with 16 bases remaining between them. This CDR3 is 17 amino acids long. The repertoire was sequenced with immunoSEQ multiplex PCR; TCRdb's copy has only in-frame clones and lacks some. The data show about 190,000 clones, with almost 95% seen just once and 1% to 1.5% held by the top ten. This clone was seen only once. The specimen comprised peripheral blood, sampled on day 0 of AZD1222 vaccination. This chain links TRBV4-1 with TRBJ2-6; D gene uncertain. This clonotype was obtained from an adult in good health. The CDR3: CASRKVSTPSGANVLTF. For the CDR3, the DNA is TGCGCCAGCAGGAAGGTTTCGACACCTTCTGGGGCCAACGTCCTGACTTTC.